This TCR beta chain was profiled in a study of blood T cell repertoires in COVID-19. Study summary: The United States, Italy and Spain were the sources of the acute and convalescent COVID-19 samples.

Germline CDR1 is SGHRS and CDR2 is YFSETQ. This CDR3 is 17 amino acids long. V was trimmed by 3 bases and J by 0 bases, leaving 18 bases between them. Sequencing used immunoSEQ multiplex PCR; TCRdb keeps in-frame clones, though not all of them. The table includes a few hundred thousand clones, roughly 87% detected once. This clonotype originated in a man aged 18 to 35 with active or convalescent COVID-19. The chain combines TRBV5-1 with TRBJ1-1; D call uncertain. Material for sequencing was peripheral blood. CDR3 loop: CASSSNSRFGMNTEAFF. CDR3 sequence (DNA): TGCGCCAGCAGCTCCAACTCACGGTTCGGGATGAACACTGAAGCTTTCTTT. Variable domain in full (rest from reference TRBV5-1 and TRBJ1-1): KAGVTQTPRYLIKTRGQQVTLSCSPISGHRSVSWYQQTPGQGLQFLFEYFSETQRNKGNFPGRFSGRQFSNSRSEMNVSTLELGDSALYLCASSSNSRFGMNTEAFFGQGTRLTVV.